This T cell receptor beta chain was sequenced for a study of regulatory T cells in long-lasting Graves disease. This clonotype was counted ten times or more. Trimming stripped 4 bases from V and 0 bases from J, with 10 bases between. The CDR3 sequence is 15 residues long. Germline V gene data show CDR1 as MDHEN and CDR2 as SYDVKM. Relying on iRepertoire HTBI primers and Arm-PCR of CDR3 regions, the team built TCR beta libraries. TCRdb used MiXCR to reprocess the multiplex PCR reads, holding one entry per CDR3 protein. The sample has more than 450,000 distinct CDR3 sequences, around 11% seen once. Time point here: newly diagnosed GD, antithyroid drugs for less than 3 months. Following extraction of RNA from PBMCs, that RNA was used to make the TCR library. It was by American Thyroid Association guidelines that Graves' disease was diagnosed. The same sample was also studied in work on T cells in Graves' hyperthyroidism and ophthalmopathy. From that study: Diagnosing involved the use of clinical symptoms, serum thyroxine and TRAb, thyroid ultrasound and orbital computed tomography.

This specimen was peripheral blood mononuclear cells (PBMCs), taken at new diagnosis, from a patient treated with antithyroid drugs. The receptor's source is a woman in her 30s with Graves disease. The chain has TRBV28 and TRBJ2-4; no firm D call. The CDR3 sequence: CASSSLRLAKNIQYF. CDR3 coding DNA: TGTGCCAGCAGTTCCCTCAGATTAGCCAAAAACATTCAGTACTTC.